These T cell receptor beta chains were read from a single sample in a study of cytomegalovirus exposure and HLA in healthy donors. The data were produced by immunoSEQ multiplex PCR, yet TCRdb's version contains in-frame clones alone and is incomplete. The table has 95,000 to 150,000 clones, over 15% seen once; the top ten hold about 3.1%. Material for sequencing was PBMCs. Receptors were obtained from a female donor in good health and CMV-seropositive. Both conserved end residues are part of each CDR3.

CDR3 length,V gene,CDR3 protein
16,TRBV7-2,CASSASGEGTEETQYF
14,TRBV27,CASSSRTGPYEQYF
16,TRBV9,CASSEGNRVDNSPLHF
16,TRBV5-4,CASSSGITGTLYKQYF
17,TRBV30,CAWSVGLMRASNQPQHF
13,TRBV5-6,CASNNPDTDTQYF
14,TRBV4-1,CASSQVGGPEKLFF
16,TRBV5-1,CASSLNGGANTGELFF
16,TRBV5-4,CASTAGNELSTDTQYF
15,TRBV5-1,CASSSRDSGTGELFF
15,TRBV27,CASSFMGGNTGELFF
13,TRBV5-1,CASSAGILYGQFF
15,TRBV29-1,CSVTPTGTTGDTIYF
13,TRBV18,CASSTSGVETQYF
12,TRBV2,CASSVEGAGSTF
13,TRBV27,CASARGGSYEQYF
15,TRBV5-1,CASSPGGTGVYEQYF
16,TRBV5-1,CASSETGTGAGEKLFF
14,TRBV28,CASSFWRGPYEQYF
13,TRBV15,CATSRDRRYEQYF
15,TRBV6-6,CASSTGQGAHTEAFF
12,TRBV5-4,CASRSQGYEQFF
17,TRBV10-3,CAISEARSGVFDTEAFF
19,TRBV9,CASSVAVRRAGRAGDTQYF
14,TRBV6-5,CASSYSGRDDTQYF
13,TRBV2,CASRDRVSSPLHF